A selection of T cell receptor beta chains follows, all from one sample in a study of cytomegalovirus exposure and HLA in healthy donors. Sequencing was performed with immunoSEQ multiplex PCR; in TCRdb, only in-frame clones are kept and a portion is missing. The table has roughly 130,000 clones, about 90% seen once. The sequencing input was PBMCs. All receptors derive from a man younger than 40 in good health and CMV-seronegative. Each CDR3 is given with its conserved first and last residue. The order of the fields is J gene, V gene, clone size, CDR3 protein. Clone size appears in some rows only: once, few, many, or a class for an expanded clone.

J: TRBJ1-2; V: TRBV11-2; size: once; CDR3: CASSLAWGAGNGYTF
J: TRBJ1-5; V: TRBV19; size: -; CDR3: CASSVDGDDQPQHF
J: TRBJ1-5; V: TRBV7-2; size: -; CDR3: CASSFQQGQPQHF
J: TRBJ2-7; V: TRBV5-6; size: -; CDR3: CASSSPTGSYEQYF
J: TRBJ2-7; V: TRBV29-1; size: -; CDR3: CSAEGQGGTRGSEQYF
J: TRBJ2-1; V: TRBV5-1; size: -; CDR3: CASSLNSYNEQFF
J: TRBJ2-2; V: TRBV5-6; size: -; CDR3: CASSLAGQFTGELFF
J: TRBJ2-1; V: TRBV10-2; size: -; CDR3: CASSLGLYNEQFF
J: TRBJ1-5; V: TRBV19; size: -; CDR3: CASSIGGNQPQHF
J: TRBJ1-6; V: TRBV5-4; size: few; CDR3: CASSSTEIYNSPLHF
J: TRBJ2-1; V: TRBV7-2; size: once; CDR3: CASSGVFRASGSNEQFF
J: TRBJ2-7; V: TRBV27; size: -; CDR3: CASGLAYEQYF
J: TRBJ1-1; V: TRBV5-6; size: -; CDR3: CASSLSDGYTEAFF
J: TRBJ1-2; V: TRBV29-1; size: -; CDR3: CSVPYLDSPFRYTF
J: TRBJ1-2; V: TRBV7-9; size: once; CDR3: CASSGPDRAKGYGYTF
J: TRBJ1-5; V: TRBV6-1; size: -; CDR3: CASSVFYRAQHF
J: TRBJ2-7; V: TRBV21-1; size: once; CDR3: CASTTRGVGEQYF
J: TRBJ2-3; V: TRBV11-2; size: -; CDR3: CASSLASDTQYF
J: TRBJ2-3; V: TRBV6-4; size: -; CDR3: CASSNSGVDTQYF
J: TRBJ1-1; V: TRBV29-1; size: -; CDR3: CSGANTEAFF
J: TRBJ1-5; V: TRBV4-3; size: -; CDR3: CASSQDIHTHQPQHF
J: TRBJ2-2; V: TRBV29-1; size: -; CDR3: CSVGGGNTGELFF
J: TRBJ1-4; V: TRBV7-9; size: -; CDR3: CASSPGINEKLFF
J: TRBJ1-2; V: TRBV4-3; size: -; CDR3: CASSQEVSGPYGYTF
J: TRBJ1-2; V: TRBV19; size: -; CDR3: CASTLDSYGYTF
J: TRBJ1-2; V: TRBV5-4; size: -; CDR3: CASSPDRNYGYTF